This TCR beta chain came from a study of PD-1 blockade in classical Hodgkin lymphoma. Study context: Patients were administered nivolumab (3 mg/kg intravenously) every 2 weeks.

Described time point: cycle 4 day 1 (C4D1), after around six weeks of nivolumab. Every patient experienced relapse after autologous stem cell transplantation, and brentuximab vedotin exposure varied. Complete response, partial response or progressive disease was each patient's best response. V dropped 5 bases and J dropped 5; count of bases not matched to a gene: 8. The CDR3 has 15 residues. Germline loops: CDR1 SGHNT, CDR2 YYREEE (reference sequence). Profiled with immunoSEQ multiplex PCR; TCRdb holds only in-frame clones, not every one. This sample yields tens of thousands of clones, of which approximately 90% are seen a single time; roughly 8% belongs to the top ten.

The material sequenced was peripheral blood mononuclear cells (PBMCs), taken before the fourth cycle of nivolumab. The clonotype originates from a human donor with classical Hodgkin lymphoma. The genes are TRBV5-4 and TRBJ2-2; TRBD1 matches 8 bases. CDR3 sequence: CASRAGTGRTGELFF. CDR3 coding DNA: TGTGCCAGCAGAGCCGGGACAGGTAGAACCGGGGAGCTGTTTTTT. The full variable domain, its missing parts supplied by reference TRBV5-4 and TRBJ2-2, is ETGVTQSPTHLIKTRGQQVTLRCSSQSGHNTVSWYQQALGQGPQFIFQYYREEENGRGNFPPRFSGLQFPNYSSELNVNALELDDSALYLCASRAGTGRTGELFFGEGSRLTVL.